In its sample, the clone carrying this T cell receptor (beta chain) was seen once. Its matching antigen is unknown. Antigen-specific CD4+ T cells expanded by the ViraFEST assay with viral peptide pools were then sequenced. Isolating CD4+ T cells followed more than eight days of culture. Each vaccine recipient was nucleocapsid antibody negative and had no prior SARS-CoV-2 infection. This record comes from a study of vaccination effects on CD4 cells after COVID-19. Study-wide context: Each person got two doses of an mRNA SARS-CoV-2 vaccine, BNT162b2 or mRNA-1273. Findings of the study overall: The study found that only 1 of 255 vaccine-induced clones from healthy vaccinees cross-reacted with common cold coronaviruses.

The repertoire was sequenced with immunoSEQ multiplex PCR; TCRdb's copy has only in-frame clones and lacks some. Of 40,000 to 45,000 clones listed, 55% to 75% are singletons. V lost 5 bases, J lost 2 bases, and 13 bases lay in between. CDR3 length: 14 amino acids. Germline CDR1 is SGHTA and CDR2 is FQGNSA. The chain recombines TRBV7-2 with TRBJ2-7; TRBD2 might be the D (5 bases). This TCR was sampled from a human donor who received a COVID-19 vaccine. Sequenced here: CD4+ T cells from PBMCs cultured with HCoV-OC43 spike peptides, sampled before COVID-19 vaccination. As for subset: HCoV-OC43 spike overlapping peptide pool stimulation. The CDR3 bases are TGTGCCAGCAGCCTGCAGCGGAGTACCTACGAGCAGTACTTC. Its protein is CASSLQRSTYEQYF.